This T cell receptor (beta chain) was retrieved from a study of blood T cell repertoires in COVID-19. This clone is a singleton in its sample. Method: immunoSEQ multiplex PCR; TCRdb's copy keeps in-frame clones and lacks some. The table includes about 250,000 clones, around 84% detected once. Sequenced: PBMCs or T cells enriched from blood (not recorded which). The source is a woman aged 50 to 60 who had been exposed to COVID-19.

CDR3 in DNA: TGTGCCAGCAGCCAATTCGGTACTAGCACAGATACGCAGTATTTT. Its translation is CASSQFGTSTDTQYF. The chain joins TRBV14 to TRBJ2-3; no reliable D call. Germline CDR1 and CDR2: SGHDN and FVKESK. Trimming left V 2 bases short and J 0 bases short, with 9 bases between. The CDR3 runs to 15 residues.